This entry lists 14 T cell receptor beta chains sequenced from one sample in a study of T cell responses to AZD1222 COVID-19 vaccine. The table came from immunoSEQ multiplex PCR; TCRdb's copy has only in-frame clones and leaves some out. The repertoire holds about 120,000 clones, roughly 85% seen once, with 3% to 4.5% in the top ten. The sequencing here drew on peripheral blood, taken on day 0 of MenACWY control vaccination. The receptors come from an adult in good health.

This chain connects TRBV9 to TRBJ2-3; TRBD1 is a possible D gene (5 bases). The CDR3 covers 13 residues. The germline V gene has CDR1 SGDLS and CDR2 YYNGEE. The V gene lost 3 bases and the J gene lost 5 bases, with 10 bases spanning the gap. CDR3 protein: CASSEQERDTQYF. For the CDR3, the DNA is TGTGCCAGCAGCGAACAGGAAAGAGATACGCAGTATTTT.

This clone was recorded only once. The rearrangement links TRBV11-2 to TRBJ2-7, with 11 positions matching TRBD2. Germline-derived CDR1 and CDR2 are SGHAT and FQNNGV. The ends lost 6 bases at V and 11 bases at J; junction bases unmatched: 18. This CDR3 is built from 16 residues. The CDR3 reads CASSSDRLAGTTEEYF. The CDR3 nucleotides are TGTGCCAGCAGTTCCGACCGACTAGCGGGGACCACTGAGGAGTACTTC.

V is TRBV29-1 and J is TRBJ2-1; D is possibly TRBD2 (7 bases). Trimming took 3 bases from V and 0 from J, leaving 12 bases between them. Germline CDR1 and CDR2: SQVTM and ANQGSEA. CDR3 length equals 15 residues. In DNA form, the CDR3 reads TGCAGCGTTGAGGGGGGGCAGGTCTCCTACAATGAGCAGTTCTTC. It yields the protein CSVEGGQVSYNEQFF.

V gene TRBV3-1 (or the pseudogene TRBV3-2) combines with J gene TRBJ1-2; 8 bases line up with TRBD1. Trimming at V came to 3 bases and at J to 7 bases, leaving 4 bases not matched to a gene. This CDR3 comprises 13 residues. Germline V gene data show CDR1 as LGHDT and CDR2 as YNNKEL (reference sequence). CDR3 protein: CASSHWTGSGYTF. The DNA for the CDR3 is TGTGCCAGCAGCCACTGGACAGGGAGTGGCTACACCTTC.

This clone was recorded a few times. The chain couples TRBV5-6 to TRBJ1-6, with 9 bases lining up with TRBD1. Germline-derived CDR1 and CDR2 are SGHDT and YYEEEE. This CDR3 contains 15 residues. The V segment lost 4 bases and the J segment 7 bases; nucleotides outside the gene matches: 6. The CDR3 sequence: CASSPDRGRNSPLHF. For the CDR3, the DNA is TGTGCCAGCAGCCCGGACAGGGGTCGCAATTCACCCCTCCACTTT.

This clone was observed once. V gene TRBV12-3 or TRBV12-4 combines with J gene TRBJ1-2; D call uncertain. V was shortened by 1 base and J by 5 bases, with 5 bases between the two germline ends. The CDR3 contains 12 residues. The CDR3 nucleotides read TGTGCCAGCAGTTTAGGTACTTATGGCTACACCTTC. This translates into CASSLGTYGYTF.

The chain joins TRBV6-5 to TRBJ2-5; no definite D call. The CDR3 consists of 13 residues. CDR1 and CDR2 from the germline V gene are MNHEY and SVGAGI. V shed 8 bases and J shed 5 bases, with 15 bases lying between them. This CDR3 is CASGVSRSETQYF. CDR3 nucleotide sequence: TGTGCCAGCGGAGTTTCGCGGTCGGAGACCCAGTACTTC.

DNA of the CDR3: TGTGCCAGCAGCACTCGGACCGGGGAGCTGTTTTTT. Translation gives CASSTRTGELFF. V gene TRBV7-2 combines with J gene TRBJ2-2; D is ambiguous. The CDR3 contains 12 residues. From germline, CDR1 is SGHTA and CDR2 FQGNSA. V lost 5 bases and J 5 bases, leaving 6 bases between the germline ends.

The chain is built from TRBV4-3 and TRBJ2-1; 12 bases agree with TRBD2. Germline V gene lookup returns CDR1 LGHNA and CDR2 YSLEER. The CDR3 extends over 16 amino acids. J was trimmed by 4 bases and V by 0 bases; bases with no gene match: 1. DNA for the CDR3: TGCGCCAGCAGCCAAGAGACTAGCGGGGGTTACAATGAGCAGTTCTTC. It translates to CASSQETSGGYNEQFF.

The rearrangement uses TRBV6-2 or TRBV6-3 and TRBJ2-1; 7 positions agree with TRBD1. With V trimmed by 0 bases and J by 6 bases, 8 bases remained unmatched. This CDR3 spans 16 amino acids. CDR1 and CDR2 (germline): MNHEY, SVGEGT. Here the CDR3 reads CASSYSGGRWGNEQFF. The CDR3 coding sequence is TGTGCCAGCAGTTACTCAGGGGGCAGGTGGGGCAATGAGCAGTTCTTC.

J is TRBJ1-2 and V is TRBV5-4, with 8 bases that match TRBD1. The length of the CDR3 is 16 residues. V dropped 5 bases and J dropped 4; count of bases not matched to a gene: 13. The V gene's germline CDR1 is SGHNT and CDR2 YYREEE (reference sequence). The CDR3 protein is CASRRAGQGSPYGYTF. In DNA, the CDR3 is TGTGCCAGCAGGAGGGCCGGACAGGGTTCCCCCTATGGCTACACCTTC.

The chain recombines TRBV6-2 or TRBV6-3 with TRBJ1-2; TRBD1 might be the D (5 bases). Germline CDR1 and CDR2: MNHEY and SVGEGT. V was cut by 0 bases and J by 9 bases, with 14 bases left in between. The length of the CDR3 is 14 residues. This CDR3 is CASSYSTGTGSYTF. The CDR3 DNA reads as TGTGCCAGCAGTTACTCGACTGGGACCGGGAGCTACACCTTC.

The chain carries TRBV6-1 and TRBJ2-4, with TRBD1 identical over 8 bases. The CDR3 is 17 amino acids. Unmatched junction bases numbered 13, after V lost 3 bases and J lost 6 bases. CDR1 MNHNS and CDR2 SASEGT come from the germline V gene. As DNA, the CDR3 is TGTGCCAGCAGTGAGGGATCGACAGGGGCGCAAGGAAACATTCAGTACTTC. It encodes CASSEGSTGAQGNIQYF.

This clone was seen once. The CDR3: CASREGQPYSNQPQHF. The CDR3 DNA follows: TGTGCCAGTAGAGAGGGACAGCCCTATAGCAATCAGCCCCAGCATTTT. The chain combines TRBV19 with TRBJ1-5, with 7 nucleotides matching TRBD1. Germline V lookup: CDR1 LNHDA, CDR2 SQIVND (reference sequence). Trimming removed 6 bases from V and 0 bases from J; junction bases left unmatched: 8. The CDR3 length is 16 residues.